This T cell receptor beta chain was captured in a study of identical twins. TCRdb ran MiXCR on the 5' RACE reads and lists one entry per CDR3 protein. The data contain 500,000 to 550,000 distinct CDR3 sequences, 22% of them singletons. This CDR3 spans 15 amino acids. Germline V gene lookup returns CDR1 SNHLY and CDR2 FYNNEI. V trimming: 6 bases; J trimming: 4 bases; junction bases outside the gene matches: 7. These sequences were also reported in another study, on T cells expressing NK-cell markers.

The gene calls are TRBV2 and TRBJ1-1, with 11 bases fitting TRBD1. The receptor comes from a woman aged 18-29 years in good health. Specimen: CD4+ T cells sorted from blood. The CDR3 DNA is TGTGCCAGCAGAGGACAGGGGGCGCAGGGCACTGAAGCTTTCTTT. Protein: CASRGQGAQGTEAFF.